These T cell receptor beta chains were read from a single sample in a study of CD8+CD57+ T cells in acquired aplastic anemia. TCRdb called the reads again in MiXCR, with one record for every CDR3 protein. The sample consists of 110,000 or so distinct CDR3 sequences, under 60% of them appearing once. The specimen sequenced was sorted CD4+, CD8+, or CD8+CD57+ T cells (not recorded which) from PBMCs. The receptors shown here come from a human donor with aplastic anemia. Each CDR3 is given without its conserved first and last residue. The D gene is left open where the match is weak.

v_call	cdr3_length	d_call	j_call	cdr3_aa
TRBV20-1	16	TRBD1	TRBJ1-2	STEVPALRDRADYGYT
TRBV7-9	11	-	TRBJ2-2	ASSLTGTGELF
TRBV20-1	13	TRBD2	TRBJ2-3	SASGTSGRGNTQY
TRBV10-3	14	TRBD1	TRBJ1-5	AISENTGGVDQPQH
TRBV24-1	15	TRBD2	TRBJ2-2	ATSDPIAGVTNGELF
TRBV15	15	-	TRBJ1-1	ATSRGLGSKGNTEAF
TRBV5-1	12	-	TRBJ1-5	ASSTGTDHQPQH
TRBV7-6	12	-	TRBJ2-7	ASSLGPGTYEQY
TRBV15	12	-	TRBJ2-3	ATSWSRLTDTQY
TRBV12-3/TRBV12-4	14	TRBD2	TRBJ2-7	ASSITLAGGPYEQY
TRBV10-3	10	TRBD1	TRBJ1-5	ATRTGQEPQH
TRBV6-5	12	-	TRBJ1-5	ASSYSDRSQPQH
TRBV19	13	-	TRBJ2-5	ASSQFGLQQETQY
TRBV20-1	11	-	TRBJ2-7	SARDRQDHEQY
TRBV15	12	-	TRBJ1-6	ATSRDRETSPLH
TRBV24-1	13	TRBD1	TRBJ2-1	ATSDPRTGGNEQF
TRBV25-1	14	TRBD1	TRBJ1-1	ASSPGTGAANTEAF
TRBV7-9	12	-	TRBJ2-7	ASSLLVGAYEQY
TRBV7-9	13	TRBD1	TRBJ1-2	ASSLGTGGDYGYT
TRBV15	12	-	TRBJ1-1	ATSAPGTSTEAF
TRBV20-1	12	TRBD2	TRBJ2-5	SARGTSGQETQY
TRBV7-2	10	-	TRBJ2-7	ASRSGQYEQY
TRBV7-9	11	-	TRBJ2-7	ASQPGQGYEQY
TRBV7-3	13	TRBD2	TRBJ2-1	ASSLGTSLSGEQF
TRBV12-3/TRBV12-4	13	-	TRBJ1-1	ASSLRSIMNTEAF
TRBV27	11	-	TRBJ1-1	ASTTGYSTEAF
TRBV7-9	10	-	TRBJ1-1	ASSLYDTEAF
TRBV7-9	11	-	TRBJ2-1	ASSFGGYNEQF
TRBV20-1	11	-	TRBJ1-1	SAKAGQNTEAF
TRBV10-3	12	TRBD2	TRBJ2-1	AMRLAGDRGEQF
TRBV10-3	12	-	TRBJ2-2	AISEWGNTGELF
TRBV7-6	13	TRBD2	TRBJ2-2	ASSTGGGKTGELF
TRBV24-1	12	TRBD2	TRBJ2-1	ASPGGRSINEQF
TRBV24-1	13	TRBD2	TRBJ2-3	ALPPGLASTDTQY
TRBV4-1	11	-	TRBJ2-7	ASSHGQSYEQY
TRBV2	12	TRBD2	TRBJ2-2	ASSVAGVTGELF
TRBV18	14	TRBD2	TRBJ2-1	ASSRTGTSADNEQF
TRBV20-1	9	-	TRBJ2-3	SAHNTDTQY
TRBV15	14	TRBD1	TRBJ2-7	ATSRAAGTGGYEQY
TRBV15	13	-	TRBJ2-7	ATSASRTTSYEQY
TRBV19	12	-	TRBJ1-1	ASSRRGGNTEAF
TRBV15	12	-	TRBJ1-1	ATSRDRGGTEAF
TRBV24-1	13	-	TRBJ2-1	ATSDLRSSYNEQF
TRBV7-9	14	TRBD1	TRBJ2-5	ASSTIRTGVSETQY
TRBV7-8	12	-	TRBJ2-3	ASSAGGHTDTQY
TRBV6-1	13	TRBD1	TRBJ1-4	ASRFRGLTNEKLF
TRBV24-1	11	-	TRBJ1-2	ATSKGASYGYT
TRBV5-4	14	-	TRBJ2-1	ASSLGAGPSYNEQF
TRBV29-1	12	TRBD2	TRBJ2-7	SVEVAGEGDEQY
TRBV25-1	11	-	TRBJ2-1	ASSEDGARGQF
TRBV5-1	13	-	TRBJ1-1	ASSLEQGLDTEAF
TRBV24-1	13	-	TRBJ1-5	ATRAEPGRNQPQH
TRBV24-1	12	-	TRBJ2-1	ATSEGRGNGEQF
TRBV2	10	-	TRBJ1-2	DSTPPGDGYT
TRBV2	12	TRBD1	TRBJ1-4	ASSDPGGGEKLF
TRBV10-3	11	-	TRBJ1-2	AISESEYYGYT